Sequencing of this T cell receptor beta chain was carried out in a study of shared clonotypes between healthy human individuals. Findings and caveats of the study: Sample collection involved blood only; tissue repertoires are likely different.

At deep level, the assay was performed. Clones were sequenced by immunoSEQ multiplex PCR, and TCRdb holds only the in-frame ones, with some missing. Among a few million clones listed, about 92% were seen once. As for this clone: The antigen remains unidentified.

V shed 5 bases and J shed 0 bases, with 11 bases lying between them. Germline CDR1 SEHNR, CDR2 FQNEAQ (reference sequence). There are 15 residues in the CDR3. This chain joins TRBV7-9 and TRBJ1-3; D remains unclear. The sample comprised naive CD4+ T cells from PBMCs. Subset reported: CD45RA+ positively selected. The receptor was isolated from a man aged 18 to 35 in good health. Some clones in this sample may be carry-over from other donors' samples. CDR3 bases: TGTGCCAGCAGCCCGTCGAGAAGCTCTGGAAACACCATATATTTT. Its translation: CASSPSRSSGNTIYF.